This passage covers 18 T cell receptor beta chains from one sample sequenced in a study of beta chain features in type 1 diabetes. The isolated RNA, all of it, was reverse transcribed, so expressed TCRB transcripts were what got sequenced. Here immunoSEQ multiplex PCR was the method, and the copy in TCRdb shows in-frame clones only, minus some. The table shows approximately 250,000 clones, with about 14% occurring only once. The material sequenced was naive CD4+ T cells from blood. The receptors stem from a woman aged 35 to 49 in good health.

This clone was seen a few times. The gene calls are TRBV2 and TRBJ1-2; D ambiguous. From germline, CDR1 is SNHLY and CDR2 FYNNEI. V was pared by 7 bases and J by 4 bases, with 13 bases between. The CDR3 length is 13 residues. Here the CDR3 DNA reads TGTGCCAGCACAGTCCAGATCCTCTATGGCTACACCTTC. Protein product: CASTVQILYGYTF.

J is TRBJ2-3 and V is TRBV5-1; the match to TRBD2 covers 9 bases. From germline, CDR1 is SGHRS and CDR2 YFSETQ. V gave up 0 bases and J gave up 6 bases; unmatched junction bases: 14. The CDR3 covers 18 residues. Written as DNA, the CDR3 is TGCGCCAGCAGCTTGGGACCCGCTAGCGGGGATGGGTTGGATACGCAGTATTTT. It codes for CASSLGPASGDGLDTQYF.

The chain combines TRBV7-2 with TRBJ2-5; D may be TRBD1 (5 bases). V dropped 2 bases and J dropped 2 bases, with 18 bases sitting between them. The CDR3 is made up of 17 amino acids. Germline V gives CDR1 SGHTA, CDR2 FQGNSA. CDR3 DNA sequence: TGTGCCAGCAGCTTAAACGTATTCGGACATATACAAGAGACCCAGTACTTC. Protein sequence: CASSLNVFGHIQETQYF.

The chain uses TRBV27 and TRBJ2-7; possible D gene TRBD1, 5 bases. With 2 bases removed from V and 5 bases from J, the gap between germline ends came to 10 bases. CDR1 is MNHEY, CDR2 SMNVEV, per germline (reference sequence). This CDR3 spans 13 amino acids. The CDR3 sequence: CASSLRGWDEQYF. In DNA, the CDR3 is TGTGCCAGCAGTTTAAGGGGTTGGGACGAGCAGTACTTC.

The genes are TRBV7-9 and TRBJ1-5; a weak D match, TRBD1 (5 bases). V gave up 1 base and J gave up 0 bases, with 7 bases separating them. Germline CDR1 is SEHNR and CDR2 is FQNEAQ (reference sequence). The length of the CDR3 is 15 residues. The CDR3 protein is CASSLGGVSNQPQHF. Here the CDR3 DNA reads TGTGCCAGCAGCTTAGGGGGCGTTAGCAATCAGCCCCAGCATTTT.

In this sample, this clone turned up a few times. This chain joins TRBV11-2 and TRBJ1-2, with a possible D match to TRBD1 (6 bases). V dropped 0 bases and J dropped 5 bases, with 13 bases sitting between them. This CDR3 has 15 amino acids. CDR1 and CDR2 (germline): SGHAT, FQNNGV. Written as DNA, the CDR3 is TGTGCCAGCAGCTTAGAGGGGGCAGGGAATTATGGCTACACCTTC. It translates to CASSLEGAGNYGYTF.

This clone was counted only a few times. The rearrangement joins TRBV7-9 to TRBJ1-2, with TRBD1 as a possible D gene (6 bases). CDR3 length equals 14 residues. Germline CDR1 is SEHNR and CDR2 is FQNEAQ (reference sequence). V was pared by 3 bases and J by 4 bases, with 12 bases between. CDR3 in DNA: TGTGCCAGCAGCTTCGGACAGCCCGGCTATGGCTACACCTTC. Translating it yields CASSFGQPGYGYTF.

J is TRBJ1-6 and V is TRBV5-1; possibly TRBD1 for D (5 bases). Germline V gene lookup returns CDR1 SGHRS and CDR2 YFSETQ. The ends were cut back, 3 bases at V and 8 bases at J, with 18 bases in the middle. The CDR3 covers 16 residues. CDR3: CASSWGGEGSYSPLHF. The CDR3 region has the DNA TGCGCCAGCAGCTGGGGAGGGGAGGGCTCGTATTCACCCCTCCACTTT.

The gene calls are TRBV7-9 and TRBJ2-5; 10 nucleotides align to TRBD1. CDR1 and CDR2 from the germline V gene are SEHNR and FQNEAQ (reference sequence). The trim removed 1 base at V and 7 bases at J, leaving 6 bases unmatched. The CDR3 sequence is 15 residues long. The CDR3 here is CASSLVGQGLLTQYF. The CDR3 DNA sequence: TGTGCCAGCAGCTTAGTGGGACAGGGGCTCCTGACCCAGTACTTC.

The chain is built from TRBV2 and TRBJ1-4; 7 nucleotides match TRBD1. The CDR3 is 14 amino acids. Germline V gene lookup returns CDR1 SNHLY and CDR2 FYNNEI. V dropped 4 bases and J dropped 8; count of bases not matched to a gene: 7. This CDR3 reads CASSGQGQWEKLFF. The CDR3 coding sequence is TGTGCCAGCAGTGGACAGGGTCAGTGGGAAAAACTGTTTTTT.

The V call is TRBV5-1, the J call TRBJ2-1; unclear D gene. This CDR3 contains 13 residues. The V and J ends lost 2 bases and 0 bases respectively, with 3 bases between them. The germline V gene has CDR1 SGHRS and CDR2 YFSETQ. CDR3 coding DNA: TGCGCCAGCAGCTTTAACTCCTACAATGAGCAGTTCTTC. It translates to CASSFNSYNEQFF.

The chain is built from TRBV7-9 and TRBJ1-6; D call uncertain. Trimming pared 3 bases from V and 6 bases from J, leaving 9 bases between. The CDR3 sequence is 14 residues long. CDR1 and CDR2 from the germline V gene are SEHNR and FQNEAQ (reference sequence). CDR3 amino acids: CASSLTGSNSPLHF. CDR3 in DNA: TGTGCCAGCAGCTTGACTGGTAGTAATTCACCCCTCCACTTT.

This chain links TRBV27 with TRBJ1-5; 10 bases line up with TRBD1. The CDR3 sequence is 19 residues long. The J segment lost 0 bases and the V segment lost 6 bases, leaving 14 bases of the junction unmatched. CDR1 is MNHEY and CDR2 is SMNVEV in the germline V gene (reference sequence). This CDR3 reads CASSPVWDRGQYSNQPQHF. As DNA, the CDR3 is TGTGCCAGCAGCCCCGTCTGGGACAGGGGCCAATATAGCAATCAGCCCCAGCATTTT.

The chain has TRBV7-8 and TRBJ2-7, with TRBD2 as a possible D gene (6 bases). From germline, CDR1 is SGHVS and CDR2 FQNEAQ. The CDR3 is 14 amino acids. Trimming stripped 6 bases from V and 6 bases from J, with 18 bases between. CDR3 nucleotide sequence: TGTGCCAGCAGGCTCACGGGGGTAGGTAGCGAGCAGTACTTC. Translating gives CASRLTGVGSEQYF.

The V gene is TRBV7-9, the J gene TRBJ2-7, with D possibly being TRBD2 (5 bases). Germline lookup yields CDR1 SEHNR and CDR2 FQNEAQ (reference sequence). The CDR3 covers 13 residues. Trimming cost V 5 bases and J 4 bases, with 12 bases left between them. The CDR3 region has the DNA TGTGCCAGCAGCCGAGGGTTAGTATACGAGCAGTACTTC. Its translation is CASSRGLVYEQYF. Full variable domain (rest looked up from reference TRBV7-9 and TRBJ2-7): DTGVSQNPRHKITKRGQNVTFRCDPISEHNRLYWYRQTLGQGPEFLTYFQNEAQLEKSRLLSDRFSAERPKGSFSTLEIQRTEQGDSAMYLCASSRGLVYEQYFGPGTRLTVT.

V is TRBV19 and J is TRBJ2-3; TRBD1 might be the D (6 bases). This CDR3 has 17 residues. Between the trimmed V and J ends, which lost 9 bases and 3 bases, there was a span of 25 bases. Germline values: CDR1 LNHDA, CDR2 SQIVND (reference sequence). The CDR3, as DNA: TGTGCCAGACCAAAAGGGTACAGGGATATAGAAACAGATACGCAGTATTTT. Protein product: CARPKGYRDIETDTQYF.

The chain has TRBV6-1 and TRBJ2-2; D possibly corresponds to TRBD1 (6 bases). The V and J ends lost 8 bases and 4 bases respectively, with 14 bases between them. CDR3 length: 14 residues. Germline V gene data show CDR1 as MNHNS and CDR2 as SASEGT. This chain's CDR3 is CASRKTGVTGELFF. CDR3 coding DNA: TGTGCCAGCCGTAAGACAGGTGTCACCGGGGAGCTGTTTTTT.

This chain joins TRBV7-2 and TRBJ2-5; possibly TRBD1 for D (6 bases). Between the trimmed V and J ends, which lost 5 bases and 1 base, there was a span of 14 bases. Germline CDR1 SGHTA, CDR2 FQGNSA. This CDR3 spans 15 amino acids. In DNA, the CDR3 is TGTGCCAGCAGCCCCAGGGGAAGGTCCCAAGAGACCCAGTACTTC. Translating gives CASSPRGRSQETQYF.